This TCR beta chain originates from a study of blood T cells in healthy people across ages. Trimming removed 1 base from V and 0 bases from J, with 8 bases in between. Germline V CDR1 and CDR2: LGHDT, YNNKEL (reference sequence). This CDR3 region has 15 residues. Together with a sample-barcoded 5' primer, a J-beta primer mix was included in a second PCR lasting about 7 to 12 cycles. Sequencing of every sample gave 2.5 million or more CDR3-containing paired-end reads. TCRdb passed the 5' RACE reads through MiXCR, listing each CDR3 protein once. The sample has about 720,000 distinct CDR3 sequences, about 20% seen once. This clonotype was observed a handful of times. The antigen remains unidentified. General study results and limits: When set beside aged donors, long-lived donors presented more naive CD4+ cells and higher diversity.

A minimum of 6.5 million PBMCs was isolated per sample. Extracted total RNA amounted to at least 6 micrograms for each sample. This clonotype originated in a man aged 65 to 79 in good health. The rearrangement uses TRBV3-1 and TRBJ2-3; D ambiguous. Sequencing was done on a sample of blood. This CDR3 reads CASSQVDGSTDTQYF. In nucleotides, the CDR3 is TGTGCCAGCAGCCAAGTGGACGGAAGCACAGATACGCAGTATTTT.